This is a list of T cell receptor beta chains from one sample in a study of tumor-infiltrating lymphocytes in localized non-small cell lung cancer. Some clones are missing from TCRdb's copy, which holds only in-frame ones; the method was immunoSEQ multiplex PCR. The sample includes approximately 8,100 clones, around 62% seen only once; the top ten take approximately 9.8%. Sequencing was performed on uninvolved lung tissue not adjacent to the tumor. Receptor source: a human donor with non-small cell lung cancer. CDR3s leave out the opening cysteine and the closing phenylalanine or tryptophan.

TRBJ2-6 | TRBV4-3 | ASSQVSSGANVLT
TRBJ2-5 | TRBV30 | AGTGTEQETQY
TRBJ1-2 | TRBV10-3 | AISENSQTGYT
TRBJ2-7 | TRBV5-1 | ASSLPGTGGEQY
TRBJ2-7 | TRBV2 | ASKGPGYEQY
TRBJ2-3 | TRBV9 | ASSGGTSGLTDTQY
TRBJ1-1 | TRBV7-2 | ASSLGREAF
TRBJ2-1 | TRBV27 | ASKGTSAHNEQF
TRBJ1-2 | TRBV28 | ASSILRTGTDYGYT
TRBJ2-1 | TRBV7-2 | ASSLTARPYNEQF